Shown below are 2 T cell receptor beta chains from a single sample sequenced in a study of T cell responses to AZD1222 COVID-19 vaccine (dated by TCRdb to the early 2020s). Library preparation used the immunoSEQ multiplex PCR assay. The table comes from immuneACCESS by way of TCRdb, which keeps in-frame sequences with V and J called. Part of the clones is missing from these tables; in studies checked, under half for an unresolved V gene and the rest for unknown reasons. In all, the sample holds about 130,000 clones, and around 90% of those were seen once. The ten biggest clones cover 6.3% of the sample. Sample time point, as interpreted from the label and publication: baseline before first vaccination. The sequencing used peripheral blood, collected on day 0 of AZD1222 vaccination. The source of these receptors is an adult in good health.

V usage is TRBV5-8 and J usage is TRBJ1-2; D gene ambiguous. V was pared by 2 bases and J by 4 bases, with 9 bases between. The CDR3 covers 13 residues. Germline CDR1 and CDR2: SGHTS and YDEGEE. CDR3 in DNA: TGTGCCAGCAGCTTCTCCCTATTCTATGGCTACACCTTC. Translating gives CASSFSLFYGYTF.

This chain links TRBV6-2 or TRBV6-3 with TRBJ2-2; 13 positions agree with TRBD2. The CDR3 runs to 17 residues. The J segment lost 2 bases and the V segment lost 6 bases, leaving 6 bases of the junction unmatched. Germline CDR1 is MNHEY and CDR2 is SVGEGT. Written as DNA, the CDR3 is TGTGCCAGCAGCCCACTAGCGGGGGGGGAAAACACCGGGGAGCTGTTTTTT. Encoded protein: CASSPLAGGENTGELFF.